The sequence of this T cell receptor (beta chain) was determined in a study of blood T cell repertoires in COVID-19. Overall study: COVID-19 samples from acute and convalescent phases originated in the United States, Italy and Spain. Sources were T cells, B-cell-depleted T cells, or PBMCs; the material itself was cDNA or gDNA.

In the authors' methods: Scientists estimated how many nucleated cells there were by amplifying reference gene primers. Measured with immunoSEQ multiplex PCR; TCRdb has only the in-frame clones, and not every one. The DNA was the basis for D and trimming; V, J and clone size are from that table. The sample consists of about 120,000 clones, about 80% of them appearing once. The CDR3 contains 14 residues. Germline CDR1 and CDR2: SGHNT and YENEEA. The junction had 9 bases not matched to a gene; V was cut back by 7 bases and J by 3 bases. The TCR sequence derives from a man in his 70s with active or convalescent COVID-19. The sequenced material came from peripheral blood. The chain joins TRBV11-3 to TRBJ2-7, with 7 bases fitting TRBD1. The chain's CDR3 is CASTFGTAYYEQYF. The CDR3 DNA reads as TGTGCCAGCACCTTCGGGACAGCATACTACGAGCAGTACTTC.